One and the same sample provided the 3 T cell receptor beta chains below, sequenced in a study of neoadjuvant anti-PD-1 for oral cavity cancer. Sequencing was performed with immunoSEQ multiplex PCR; in TCRdb, only in-frame clones are kept and a portion is missing. Here the sample spans 68,000 or so clones, approximately 85% being singletons. Specified time point: after neoadjuvant nivolumab, at surgical resection. The starting material was PBMCs, obtained after nivolumab (anti-PD-1) treatment. These receptors were taken from a person aged 40 to 85 with oral cavity squamous cell carcinoma.

The rearrangement uses TRBV6-5 and TRBJ1-2, with D tentatively TRBD1 (5 bases). Per germline, CDR1 MNHEY and CDR2 SVGAGI. V gave up 0 bases and J gave up 3 bases, with 8 bases separating them. CDR3 length equals 14 residues. The CDR3 sequence: CASSYSSGYYGYTF. In nucleotides, the CDR3 is TGTGCCAGCAGTTACTCTTCAGGGTACTATGGCTACACCTTC.

The V gene is TRBV5-1, the J gene TRBJ1-1; 7 bases align to TRBD1. The CDR3 length is 15 residues. In germline, CDR1 is SGHRS, CDR2 YFSETQ. The V gene end was trimmed by 2 bases and the J gene end by 0 bases; junction bases not matched to a gene: 4. CDR3 protein: CASSFRDSVNTEAFF. In nucleotides, the CDR3 is TGCGCCAGCAGCTTTAGGGACAGTGTGAACACTGAAGCTTTCTTT.

The rearrangement uses TRBV4-2 and TRBJ2-1; possibly TRBD2 for D (5 bases). The CDR3 sequence is 15 residues long. Germline V lookup: CDR1 LGHNA, CDR2 YNFKEQ. The V end lost 4 bases, the J end lost 0 bases, and 10 bases lay between the germline ends. The CDR3: CASSPRLLSYNEQFF. CDR3 nucleotides: TGTGCCAGCAGCCCGAGACTACTCTCCTACAATGAGCAGTTCTTC.